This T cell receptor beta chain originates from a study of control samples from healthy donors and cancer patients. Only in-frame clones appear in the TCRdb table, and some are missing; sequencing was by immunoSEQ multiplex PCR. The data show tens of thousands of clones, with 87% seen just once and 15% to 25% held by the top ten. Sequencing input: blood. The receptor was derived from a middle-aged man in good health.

CDR3 bases: TGCAGCGTAAACCGGGACGGGGATGAAAAACTGTTTTTT. Protein: CSVNRDGDEKLFF. The chain links TRBV29-1 to TRBJ1-4, with D perhaps TRBD1 (5 bases). CDR1 and CDR2 (germline): SQVTM, ANQGSEA. V was cut by 6 bases and J by 6 bases, with 14 bases left in between. The CDR3 length is 13 residues.